Presented here are 2 T cell receptor beta chains from one specimen sequenced in a study of blood T cell repertoires in COVID-19 (dated by TCRdb to the early 2020s). The library was built by means of the immunoSEQ multiplex PCR assay. Not all clones reach the TCRdb copy of this immuneACCESS table, which keeps in-frame sequences only. Checked studies attribute under half of the gap to unresolved V genes and leave the rest unexplained. The sample records fewer than 350,000 clones, around 91% of which are singletons. The ten most abundant clones make up about 1.7% of the sample. The sample consisted of PBMCs or T cells enriched from blood (not recorded which). The origin of the receptors is a woman between 18 and 29 years old with acute COVID-19.

The J gene is TRBJ1-4, the V gene TRBV14; 8 bases map to TRBD1. V lost 4 bases to trimming and J lost 0 bases; unmatched junction nucleotides: 7. CDR3 size: 17 residues. CDR1 SGHDN and CDR2 FVKESK come from the germline V gene. CDR3 in DNA: TGTGCCAGCAGCCGGCGGACAGGGAGTTCAACTAATGAAAAACTGTTTTTT. Encoded protein: CASSRRTGSSTNEKLFF.

This CDR3 reads CASSLGLAGGPSYNEQFF. CDR3 coding DNA: TGTGCCAGCAGCTTAGGGCTAGCGGGAGGGCCGTCCTACAATGAGCAGTTCTTC. This sequence joins TRBV7-9 and TRBJ2-1, with TRBD2 matching 12 bases. This CDR3 comprises 18 residues. V dropped 1 base and J dropped 1; count of bases not matched to a gene: 5. CDR1 is SEHNR and CDR2 is FQNEAQ in the germline V gene (reference sequence).